A single TCR beta chain is shown here with its context. One end of the junction is discordant with germline, which a read error may explain. This record comes from a study of tumor-infiltrating lymphocytes in primary liver carcinoma. There are 15 residues in the CDR3. Germline assignment: CDR1 LGHNT and CDR2 FRNRAP. The researchers produced TCR beta cDNA from roughly 550 ng total RNA with a constant-region primer. Library construction for TCR beta comprised three nested multiplex PCR rounds performed with slightly modified ARM-PCR. A C-beta reverse primer was combined with TRBV1-TRBV30 forward primers in the first two PCR rounds, and each round had 10 cycles. From the multiplex PCR reads, TCRdb called clonotypes with MiXCR, one entry per CDR3 protein. The top ten clones hold about 17% of a sample with a few hundred thousand distinct CDR3 sequences, approximately 54% of them seen once. Unsorted whole blood supplied the RNA, and germline DNA was extracted too.

The sequence derives from a woman in her thirties with primary liver carcinoma and hepatitis B virus infection. This rearrangement joins TRBV12-5 to TRBJ2-3; the match to TRBD1 covers 7 bases. The sample consisted of peripheral blood. The CDR3 DNA reads TGTGCTGGTGGTTTGGACAGGATATACACAGATACGCAGTATTTT. Translating it yields CAGGLDRIYTDTQYF.